The rows below give T cell receptor beta chains drawn from one sample of a study of spatial heterogeneity in lung cancer. TCRdb used MiXCR to reprocess the 5' RACE reads, holding one entry per CDR3 protein. Of around 13,000 distinct CDR3 sequences in the sample, approximately 14% were seen once. Sequences were derived from PBMCs, sampled at surgery. These receptors were obtained from a male donor with early-stage non-small cell lung cancer. Each CDR3 is given with its conserved first and last residue. The D gene is left open where the match is weak. Only some rows state a clone size, as once, few, many or a class for expanded clones.

>.|many|TRBV11-3|TRBJ2-2
TGTGCCAGCAGCCTGGGGCAGGCGAACACCGGGGAGCTGTTTTTT
CASSLGQANTGELFF
>TRBD1|.|TRBV20-1|TRBJ2-2
TGCAGTGCTAGAGGGACAGGGGACGCGAACACCGGGGAGCTGTTTTTT
CSARGTGDANTGELFF
>.|few|TRBV20-1|TRBJ1-5
TGCAGTGCTAGGGGGGCCGGCTATAGCAATCAGCCCCAGCATTTT
CSARGAGYSNQPQHF
>.|many|TRBV27|TRBJ1-5
TGTGCCAGCAGGACCACAGAGCTGGGCAATCAGCCCCAGCATTTT
CASRTTELGNQPQHF
>TRBD2|.|TRBV7-6|TRBJ2-1
TGTGCCAGCAGCTCCCTAGCGGGGGGGGGCTCCTACAATGAGCAGTTCTTC
CASSSLAGGGSYNEQFF
>.|.|TRBV5-1|TRBJ2-2
TGCGCCAGCAGCAACGCGAACACCGGGGAGCTGTTTTTT
CASSNANTGELFF
>TRBD1|many|TRBV7-9|TRBJ2-7
TGTGCCAGCAGCTTCCTACTACAGGGGTTCGGGGAGCAGTACTTC
CASSFLLQGFGEQYF
>.|many|TRBV7-2|TRBJ2-1
TGTGCCAGCAGCTTAACGCGTGAGCAGTTCTTC
CASSLTREQFF
>.|.|TRBV29-1|TRBJ2-5
TGCAGCGTTGAGGTGACTCAAGAGACCCAGTACTTC
CSVEVTQETQYF
>.|.|TRBV28|TRBJ1-1
TGTGCCAGCAGCCCAATACAGGCGATCAACACTGAAGCTTTCTTT
CASSPIQAINTEAFF
>.|medium-sized|TRBV29-1|TRBJ1-2
TGCAGCGTTCCATCCCTCTACTTGACGGGGAAAGAAGGCTACACCTTC
CSVPSLYLTGKEGYTF
>.|few|TRBV28|TRBJ2-3
TGTGCCAGCAGTTCTCGGGCCCTGGCGGGTACAGATACGCAGTATTTT
CASSSRALAGTDTQYF
>.|.|TRBV3-1|TRBJ2-2
TGTGCCAGCAGCGTGCCCTCGATGGATAACACCGGGGAGCTGTTTTTT
CASSVPSMDNTGELFF
>TRBD1|.|TRBV6-5|TRBJ2-3
TGTGCCAGCAACGACAGGGTTAGCACAGATACGCAGTATTTT
CASNDRVSTDTQYF
>TRBD2|many|TRBV28|TRBJ2-7
TGTGCCAGCAGTCTCGCCGGGACTAGGACGGAGCAGTACTTC
CASSLAGTRTEQYF
>TRBD2|.|TRBV18|TRBJ2-3
TGTGCCAGCTCACCCGGACTAGTCTCGGGATCGGCAGATACGCAGTATTTT
CASSPGLVSGSADTQYF
>.|many|TRBV19|TRBJ2-6
TGTGCCAGTACTTACCGGGCCTCTGGGGCCAACGTCCTGACTTTC
CASTYRASGANVLTF
>.|few|TRBV5-1|TRBJ1-3
TGCGCCAGCAGCACCGGGACGGCAAGCTCTGGAAACACCATATATTTT
CASSTGTASSGNTIYF
>.|.|TRBV11-2|TRBJ2-1
TGTGCCAGCAGCCCGCCTAGCGATGAGCAGTTCTTC
CASSPPSDEQFF
>TRBD2|many|TRBV2|TRBJ2-3
TGTGCCAGCAGTGAAGAAGTGCCAGCTGGCGGGGGGGCCACAGATACGCAGTATTTT
CASSEEVPAGGGATDTQYF
>TRBD2|many|TRBV5-1|TRBJ2-3
TGCGCCAGCAGCTTTTTCCTAGCGGGGGTATCAGATACGCAGTATTTT
CASSFFLAGVSDTQYF
>.|few|TRBV5-4|TRBJ2-5
TGTGCCAGCAGCCCAGGGGCCCCACCGGGGGAGACCCAGTACTTC
CASSPGAPPGETQYF
>TRBD1|few|TRBV4-1|TRBJ1-5
TGCGCCAGCAGCCAAGATGACAGGGGAGATCAGCCCCAGCATTTT
CASSQDDRGDQPQHF
>.|.|TRBV23-1|TRBJ2-5
TGCGCCAGCAGTCAATCGGGGTCTGGGACCCCCGCCGAGACCCAGTACTTC
CASSQSGSGTPAETQYF
>.|few|TRBV29-1|TRBJ1-4
TGCAGCGTTCGGCGGGGGCGCGATGAAAAACTGTTTTTT
CSVRRGRDEKLFF
>.|many|TRBV5-1|TRBJ2-1
TGCGCCAGCAGCTTGGTGGGGAGCTCCTACAATGAGCAGTTCTTC
CASSLVGSSYNEQFF
>TRBD2|many|TRBV3-1|TRBJ2-5
TGTGCCAGCAGCCAAGAATTACGCGCGGGGGCCCAGTACTTC
CASSQELRAGAQYF
>.|many|TRBV6-1|TRBJ1-1
TGTGCCAGCAGAAGTGGAGGGGTGACTGAAGCTTTCTTT
CASRSGGVTEAFF
>.|few|TRBV3-1|TRBJ2-7
TGTGCCAGCAGCCAAGCGGCGGGGAAGGAGCAGTACTTC
CASSQAAGKEQYF
>.|.|TRBV6-1|TRBJ2-7
TGTGCCAGCAGTGAAGCCGGGTCCTACGAGCAGTACTTC
CASSEAGSYEQYF
>.|few|TRBV9|TRBJ1-1
TGTGCCAGCAGCGAGGGGAACACTGAAGCTTTCTTT
CASSEGNTEAFF
>.|.|TRBV20-1|TRBJ1-1
TGCAGTGCCAATAGGGGTCGGAACACTGAAGCTTTCTTT
CSANRGRNTEAFF
>.|many|TRBV20-1|TRBJ2-1
TGCAGTGCTAGTCCCCCGATCCCGGGACTCCGGAATGAGCAGTTCTTC
CSASPPIPGLRNEQFF
>.|.|TRBV6-6|TRBJ1-1
TGTGCCAGCATTTTACCAGACAGGCACACTGAAGCTTTCTTT
CASILPDRHTEAFF
>.|many|TRBV6-5|TRBJ2-2
TGTGCCAGCAGTTACACTTTGGGGGAGAACACCGGGGAGCTGTTTTTT
CASSYTLGENTGELFF
>TRBD2|few|TRBV15|TRBJ2-7
TGTGCCACCAGCCCTCGGGGGGAAGAGCAGTACTTC
CATSPRGEEQYF
>.|many|TRBV29-1|TRBJ2-7
TGCAGCGTTGAAAAGGGGGGCTACTACGAGCAGTACTTC
CSVEKGGYYEQYF
>TRBD1|.|TRBV7-2|TRBJ2-3
TGTGCCAGCAGCTTTGACAGGGGGGGTCCAGATACGCAGTATTTT
CASSFDRGGPDTQYF
>.|many|TRBV5-1|TRBJ1-4
TGCGCCAGCAGCTTGGGGGTATCCCTTAATGAAAAACTGTTTTTT
CASSLGVSLNEKLFF
>.|.|TRBV20-1|TRBJ2-2
TGCAGTGCTAGACCCCGCGGGGAGCTGTTTTTT
CSARPRGELFF
>TRBD2|.|TRBV6-1|TRBJ2-7
TGTGCCAGCATAAACGGGGGGACCTACGAGCAGTACTTC
CASINGGTYEQYF
>TRBD1|.|TRBV18|TRBJ2-1
TGTGCCAGCTCACCACTCGGGACAGGGGGGGGCGAGCAGTTCTTC
CASSPLGTGGGEQFF
>TRBD1|.|TRBV15|TRBJ2-6
TGTGCCACCAGCAGAGGGGACAGGGATAGCTCTGGGGCCAACGTCCTGACTTTC
CATSRGDRDSSGANVLTF
>.|.|TRBV2|TRBJ2-1
TGTGCCAGCAGTGACAGGGGCAATATCAATGAGCAGTTCTTC
CASSDRGNINEQFF
>.|many|TRBV20-1|TRBJ2-7
TGCAGTGCTACGGGACTGACCTACGAGCAGTACTTC
CSATGLTYEQYF
>.|.|TRBV7-2|TRBJ1-5
TGTGCCAGCAGCCGGGGCGGGCGCAATCAGCCCCAGCATTTT
CASSRGGRNQPQHF
>TRBD1|few|TRBV6-2/TRBV6-3|TRBJ1-2
TGTGCCAGCAGTGCTGACAGGGACTATGGCTACACCTTC
CASSADRDYGYTF
>.|few|TRBV27|TRBJ2-7
TGTGCCAGCAGTCCCGCCGGACACCAATTGTCCTACGAGCAGTACTTC
CASSPAGHQLSYEQYF
>.|many|TRBV10-3|TRBJ2-7
TGTGCCATCAGTGAGTCTGGGGGGCTTAGGTCCTACGAGCAGTACTTC
CAISESGGLRSYEQYF
>TRBD2|few|TRBV5-1|TRBJ2-1
TGCGCCAGCAGCTTGGGAAAGGGACTAGCGAGCAATGAGCAGTTCTTC
CASSLGKGLASNEQFF
>.|many|TRBV10-3|TRBJ2-7
TGTGCCATCAGTGAGCCCAGGGTCGGCGAGCAGTACTTC
CAISEPRVGEQYF
>.|many|TRBV2|TRBJ2-1
TGTGCCAGCAGTGAAGCGCTTCGGCGGGGTCGCTCCTACAATGAGCAGTTCTTC
CASSEALRRGRSYNEQFF
>TRBD1|.|TRBV11-2|TRBJ2-1
TGTGCCAGCAGCTTGACAGGGTCCTACAATGAGCAGTTCTTC
CASSLTGSYNEQFF
>.|medium-sized|TRBV7-2|TRBJ2-4
TGTGCCAGCAGCTTAGAGGCAGAAAACATTCAGTACTTC
CASSLEAENIQYF
>.|few|TRBV28|TRBJ2-1
TGTGCCAGCAGTTTATTTTGGGGCAGGGGCTCCTACAATGAGCAGTTCTTC
CASSLFWGRGSYNEQFF
>.|few|TRBV3-2|TRBJ1-2
TGTGCCAGCAGCCAACCCAACCGGGACAGCTATGGCTACACCTTC
CASSQPNRDSYGYTF
>.|.|TRBV4-3|TRBJ2-1
TGCGCCAGCAGCCAAGTTAGTCGGGGGGCAGGTGAGCAGTTCTTC
CASSQVSRGAGEQFF